This T cell receptor (beta chain) comes out of a study of Ad26.COV2.S vaccination and SARS-CoV-2 variants. General study points: Substantial breadth was reportedly displayed by spike-specific CD8+ and CD4+ T cell responses after vaccination.

Some clones are missing from TCRdb's copy, which holds only in-frame ones; the method was immunoSEQ multiplex PCR. The data show hundreds of thousands of clones, approximately 86% seen once. Regarding this clone: Its antigen is not identified.

CDR1 is LGHDT, CDR2 YNNKEL, per germline (reference sequence). V dropped 1 base and J dropped 6 bases, with 7 bases sitting between them. CDR3 length: 13 residues. Treatment in this sample: about 20 received Ad26.COV2.S at low or high dose, single or two shots; 5 received placebo; per-sample allocation not given. Sampling took place 63 days after the first vaccine or placebo injection. This Boston cohort included adults aged 18-55 years. The J gene is TRBJ1-5, the V gene TRBV3-1 (or the pseudogene TRBV3-2); D uncertain. Source: peripheral blood, taken in a trial of Ad26.COV2.S vaccine versus placebo. This TCR derives from a person between 18 and 65 years old who received the Ad26.COV2.S COVID-19 vaccine or a placebo. The CDR3 loop reads CASSQGPSQPQHF. The CDR3 bases are TGTGCCAGCAGCCAAGGCCCTTCTCAGCCCCAGCATTTT.